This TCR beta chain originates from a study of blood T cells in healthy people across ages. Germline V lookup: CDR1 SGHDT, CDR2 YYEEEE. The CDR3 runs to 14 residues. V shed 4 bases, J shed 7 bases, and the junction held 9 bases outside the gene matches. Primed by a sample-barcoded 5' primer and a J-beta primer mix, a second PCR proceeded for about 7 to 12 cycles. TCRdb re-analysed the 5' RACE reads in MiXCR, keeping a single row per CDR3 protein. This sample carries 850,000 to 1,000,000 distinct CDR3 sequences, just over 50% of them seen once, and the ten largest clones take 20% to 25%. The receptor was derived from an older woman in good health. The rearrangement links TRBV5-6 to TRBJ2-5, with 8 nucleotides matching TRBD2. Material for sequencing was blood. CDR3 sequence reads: CASSQPTSAATQYF. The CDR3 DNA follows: TGTGCCAGCAGCCAACCGACTAGCGCGGCGACCCAGTACTTC.